The 17 T cell receptor beta chains in this list originate from one sample, sequenced in a study of T cell responses to AZD1222 COVID-19 vaccine. Using immunoSEQ multiplex PCR, the repertoire was profiled, and TCRdb retains in-frame clones only, with some absent. Among about 110,000 clones listed, 85% to 95% were seen once. Sequenced here: peripheral blood, sampled 28 days after the second AZD1222 dose. Receptors originate from an adult who received the AZD1222 COVID-19 vaccine.

The CDR3 region has the DNA TGTGCCAGCAGTGGGGGTGCTCCCTATGGCTACACCTTC. Residues: CASSGGAPYGYTF. This chain uses TRBV12-3 or TRBV12-4 with TRBJ1-2; a possible D gene is TRBD1 (5 bases). The CDR3 consists of 13 residues. Deletions cut 5 bases from V and 4 bases from J, with 11 bases between.

The chain carries TRBV30 and TRBJ2-7; no firm D call. The CDR3 runs to 12 residues. The V end was cut by 2 bases, the J end by 2 bases, with 7 bases between. CDR1 and CDR2 (germline): GTSNPN, SVGIG (reference sequence). For the CDR3, the DNA is TGTGCCTGGAGTCCTGTGACCTACGAGCAGTACTTC. Protein sequence: CAWSPVTYEQYF.

The chain uses TRBV5-1 and TRBJ1-6, with D possibly being TRBD1 (6 bases). This CDR3 has 16 residues. The germline V gene encodes CDR1 SGHRS and CDR2 YFSETQ. V lost 0 bases to trimming and J lost 4 bases, with 11 bases between them. CDR3 DNA: TGCGCCAGCAGCTTGGTTACAGGGCGTTATAATTCACCCCTCCACTTT. Translated, it gives CASSLVTGRYNSPLHF.

The rearrangement links TRBV2 to TRBJ2-3; tentative D call: TRBD2 (5 bases). Germline loops: CDR1 SNHLY, CDR2 FYNNEI. The CDR3 runs 15 residues. The V gene lost 4 bases and the J gene lost 0 bases, with 11 bases spanning the gap. The CDR3 DNA is TGTGCCAGCAGTGCGCTAGCTACTAGCACAGATACGCAGTATTTT. As protein: CASSALATSTDTQYF.

This clone was found once. V is TRBV29-1 and J is TRBJ1-5; 7 bases align to TRBD1. With 7 bases clipped from V and 7 bases from J, the junction kept 10 bases outside the gene matches. The germline gives CDR1 SQVTM, CDR2 ANQGSEA. This CDR3 has 13 residues. The CDR3 sequence is CSAVTGFGQPQHF. The CDR3 DNA reads as TGCAGCGCCGTGACAGGGTTTGGCCAGCCCCAGCATTTT.

The chain has TRBV3-1 (or the pseudogene TRBV3-2) and TRBJ1-2, with 9 bases fitting TRBD1. Germline trimming cut 3 bases from V and 3 bases from J; bases unmatched to any gene: 5. Germline CDR1 and CDR2: LGHDT and YNNKEL (reference sequence). CDR3 length equals 15 residues. The CDR3 coding sequence is TGTGCCAGCAGCCACCAAGGACAGGGGCACTATGGCTACACCTTC. This translates into CASSHQGQGHYGYTF.

The chain combines TRBV5-1 with TRBJ1-2; 8 nucleotides agree with TRBD1. Germline assignment: CDR1 SGHRS and CDR2 YFSETQ. The CDR3 covers 14 residues. V shed 4 bases and J 11 bases; nucleotides not matched to a gene: 13. The CDR3 is CASSPGGANYQYTF. The DNA of the CDR3 is TGCGCCAGCAGCCCAGGGGGCGCGAATTATCAATACACCTTC.

The genes are TRBV7-2 and TRBJ1-5; no firm D call. The CDR3 runs to 13 residues. Germline assignment: CDR1 SGHTA and CDR2 FQGNSA. V was clipped by 5 bases and J by 0 bases, with 5 bases between them. The CDR3 loop reads CASSDGSNQPQHF. In DNA form, the CDR3 reads TGTGCCAGCAGCGATGGTAGCAATCAGCCCCAGCATTTT.

This chain joins TRBV7-9 and TRBJ1-2, with 10 bases identical to TRBD1. Trimming removed 4 bases from V and 4 bases from J; junction bases left unmatched: 6. Germline CDR1 and CDR2: SEHNR and FQNEAQ (reference sequence). The CDR3 sequence is 15 residues long. This CDR3 is CASSSGTGDFYGYTF. CDR3 nucleotide sequence: TGTGCCAGCAGCTCCGGGACAGGGGATTTCTATGGCTACACCTTC.

This clone is a singleton in its sample. The chain carries TRBV15 and TRBJ1-5; D remains ambiguous. Trimming removed 0 bases at V and 1 base at J, with 7 bases between. This CDR3 is built from 15 residues. Germline loops: CDR1 LNHNV, CDR2 YYDKDF (reference sequence). The CDR3 reads CATSRDGSSNQPQHF. Written as DNA, the CDR3 is TGTGCCACCAGCAGAGATGGGTCCAGCAATCAGCCCCAGCATTTT. Full variable domain (outside the CDR3, taken from reference TRBV15 and TRBJ1-5): DAMVIQNPRYQVTQFGKPVTLSCSQTLNHNVMYWYQQKSSQAPKLLFHYYDKDFNNEADTPDNFQSRRPNTSFCFLDIRSPGLGDTAMYLCATSRDGSSNQPQHFGDGTRLSIL.

CDR3 in DNA: TGTGCCAGCAGCCAGTCCTACGAGCAGTACTTC. Its translation: CASSQSYEQYF. The rearrangement joins TRBV12-3 or TRBV12-4 to TRBJ2-7; D unclear. With 6 bases removed from V and 1 base from J, the gap between germline ends came to 4 bases. The CDR3 runs 11 residues.

The chain joins TRBV5-8 to TRBJ2-5; 9 bases map to TRBD1. V dropped 4 bases and J dropped 5; count of bases not matched to a gene: 12. The CDR3 covers 16 residues. The germline CDR1 and CDR2 sequences are SGHTS and YDEGEE. For the CDR3, the DNA is TGTGCCAGCAGCCCACAGGGGGCAAGTGTGGGGGAGACCCAGTACTTC. Amino acids: CASSPQGASVGETQYF.

This chain connects TRBV12-5 to TRBJ1-1; D gene unclear. The CDR3 runs to 11 residues. From germline, CDR1 is LGHNT and CDR2 FRNRAP. Trimming removed 4 bases from V and 10 bases from J, with 10 bases in between. CDR3 region: CASGWEVRAFF. CDR3 coding DNA: TGTGCTAGTGGTTGGGAGGTTCGAGCTTTCTTT. Variable domain in full (rest from reference TRBV12-5 and TRBJ1-1): DARVTQTPRHKVTEMGQEVTMRCQPILGHNTVFWYRQTMMQGLELLAYFRNRAPLDDSGMPKDRFSAEMPDATLATLKIQPSEPRDSAVYFCASGWEVRAFFGQGTRLTVV.

The genes are TRBV7-8 and TRBJ2-7; 7 bases are a match to TRBD2. CDR3 length: 21 residues. Germline assignment: CDR1 SGHVS and CDR2 FQNEAQ. The junction had 26 bases not matched to a gene; V was cut back by 2 bases and J by 4 bases. Here the CDR3 reads CASSLILGPAGARFTRYEQYF. In DNA, the CDR3 is TGTGCCAGCAGCTTAATTTTAGGGCCGGCGGGAGCGAGGTTCACCCGTTACGAGCAGTACTTC.

CDR3 DNA: TGTGCCAGCAGTTCGGGGGACAGTTACGAGCAGTACTTC. As protein: CASSSGDSYEQYF. The chain is built from TRBV28 and TRBJ2-7, with a weak D call TRBD1 (7 bases). With 4 bases removed from V and 4 bases from J, the gap between germline ends came to 11 bases. This CDR3 comprises 13 residues. Germline V gene data show CDR1 as MDHEN and CDR2 as SYDVKM.

In its sample, this clone was seen a few times. The chain uses TRBV7-9 and TRBJ1-1; 7 bases line up with TRBD1. V lost 0 bases, J lost 5 bases, and 9 bases stayed unmatched. Looked up from germline, CDR1 is SEHNR and CDR2 is FQNEAQ (reference sequence). The CDR3 has 16 residues. The CDR3: CASSLAAGGWETEAFF. Here the CDR3 DNA reads TGTGCCAGCAGCTTAGCCGCAGGGGGATGGGAGACTGAAGCTTTCTTT.

The chain's CDR3 is CASSQGGYNYGYTF. The CDR3 region has the DNA TGTGCCAGCAGCCAAGGAGGGTATAACTATGGCTACACCTTC. V is TRBV3-1 (or the pseudogene TRBV3-2) and J is TRBJ1-2, with D unresolved. V shed 1 base and J shed 1 base, with 7 bases lying between them. Germline V gene lookup returns CDR1 LGHDT and CDR2 YNNKEL (reference sequence). The CDR3 has 14 amino acids.